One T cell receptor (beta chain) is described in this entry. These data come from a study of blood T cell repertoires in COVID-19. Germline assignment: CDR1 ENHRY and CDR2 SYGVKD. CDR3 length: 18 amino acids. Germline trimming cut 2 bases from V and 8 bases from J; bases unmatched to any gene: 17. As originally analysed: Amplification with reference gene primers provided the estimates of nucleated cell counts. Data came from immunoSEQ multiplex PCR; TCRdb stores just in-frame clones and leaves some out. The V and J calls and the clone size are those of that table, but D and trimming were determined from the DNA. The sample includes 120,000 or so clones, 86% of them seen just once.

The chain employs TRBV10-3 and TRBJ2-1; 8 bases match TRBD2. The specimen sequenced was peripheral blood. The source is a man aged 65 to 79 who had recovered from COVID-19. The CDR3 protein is CAISEIGGGPPKDDEQFF. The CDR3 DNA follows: TGTGCCATCAGTGAGATCGGGGGGGGGCCCCCCAAGGACGATGAGCAGTTCTTC.